The 14 T cell receptor beta chains below were found in one sample sequenced in a study of breast tumors, draining lymph nodes, adjacent tissues (dated by TCRdb to the mid-2010s). The lymph node samples were taken from the axillary draining lymph nodes of breast cancer patients. The library was made by multiplex PCR. The instrument given in TCRdb is Illumina HiSeq 2000. In TCRdb, the public reads were trimmed at Q25 with fastp and aligned with MiXCR, with productive beta chains retained. Each entry is one CDR3 protein sequence, shown with its most common DNA and genes. This sample lists around 150,000 distinct CDR3 sequences; about 31% were detected once. The ten largest clones capture 2% to 2.5% of the sample. Sequenced: axillary lymph node tissue. These receptors all come from a female donor with breast cancer. Some clones in this sample may be carry-over from other donors' samples.

This clonotype was seen at least ten times. The chain uses TRBV5-6 and TRBJ1-5; no clear D. V was trimmed by 1 base and J by 5 bases, leaving 4 bases between them. CDR3 size: 12 residues. In germline, CDR1 is SGHDT, CDR2 YYEEEE. CDR3 bases: TGTGCCAGCAGCTTGAGGTATCAGCCCCAGCATTTT. It is translated as CASSLRYQPQHF.

This chain uses TRBV2 with TRBJ1-5; 9 nucleotides match TRBD1. V lost 4 bases to trimming and J lost 7 bases; unmatched junction nucleotides: 5. Germline V gene sequence: CDR1 SNHLY, CDR2 FYNNEI. CDR3 length equals 14 residues. CDR3 sequence: CASSATGGDQPQHF. Here the CDR3 DNA reads TGTGCCAGCAGTGCGACAGGGGGAGACCAGCCCCAGCATTTT.

Points on this clonotype: A single base separates this from a much larger clone, so it may be a read error. Since the CDR3 does not end with the conserved phenylalanine or tryptophan, this likely comes from a read error. The rearrangement uses TRBV27 and TRBJ1-6, with TRBD1 as a possible D gene (5 bases). V gave up 2 bases and J gave up 5 bases, with 10 bases separating them. The germline CDR1 and CDR2 sequences are MNHEY and SMNVEV (reference sequence). The CDR3 is 15 amino acids. CDR3 residues: CASSLRQGDNSPLHL. DNA of the CDR3: TGTGCCAGCAGTTTAAGGCAGGGAGATAATTCACCCCTCCACTTA.

This clonotype showed up many times. The chain joins TRBV9 to TRBJ1-3; D unclear. V was clipped by 0 bases and J by 4 bases, with 11 bases between them. Germline V gene data show CDR1 as SGDLS and CDR2 as YYNGEE. The CDR3 spans 15 residues. CDR3 in amino acids: CASSVVGEEGNTIYF. The CDR3 DNA follows: TGTGCCAGCAGCGTAGTTGGGGAAGAGGGAAACACCATATATTTT.

The gene calls are TRBV6-6 and TRBJ1-1; D not resolved. Germline V gene sequence: CDR1 MNHNY, CDR2 SVGAGI (reference sequence). V was pared by 0 bases and J by 9 bases, with 8 bases between. The CDR3 covers 12 residues. The CDR3 nucleotides are TGTGCCAGCAGTTACTCACAAAGTAAAGCTTTCTTT. Its translation: CASSYSQSKAFF.

The V gene is TRBV2, the J gene TRBJ2-6, with D tentatively TRBD1 or TRBD2 (5 bases each). Germline CDR1 is SNHLY and CDR2 is FYNNEI. CDR3 length: 13 residues. Trimming left V 9 bases short and J 4 bases short, with 10 bases between. CDR3 nucleotides: TGTGCCAGAGAGGGGTCAGGGGCCAACGTCCTGACTTTC. Protein sequence: CAREGSGANVLTF.

Turning to this clonotype: The missing conserved phenylalanine or tryptophan at the end of this CDR3 makes a read error likely. The chain is built from TRBV20-1 and TRBJ1-6; the D gene is possibly TRBD1 (5 bases). CDR3 length equals 15 residues. Germline V CDR1 and CDR2: DFQATT, SNEGSKA (reference sequence). Here the CDR3 DNA reads TGCAGTGCTACCGGGGGGAGCTCCCATAATTCACCCCTCCACTCT. Its protein product is CSATGGSSHNSPLHS.

Concerning this clonotype: This may arise from a read error, as a much more abundant clone is one base away. This chain connects TRBV27 to TRBJ2-1; 8 nucleotides align to TRBD1. Germline V lookup: CDR1 MNHEY, CDR2 SMNVEV (reference sequence). Trimming at V came to 6 bases and at J to 5 bases, leaving 9 bases not matched to a gene. The CDR3 extends over 15 amino acids. CDR3 nucleotides: TGTGCCAGCAGCCCACGCCCGGACAGGGACAATGAGCAGTTCTTC. It codes for CASSPRPDRDNEQFF.

This clonotype was recorded once. One end of the junction is discordant with germline, which a read error may explain. The chain is built from TRBV6-6 and TRBJ1-6, with 9 bases that match TRBD1. The germline CDR1 and CDR2 sequences are MNHNY and SVGAGI (reference sequence). The CDR3 extends over 17 amino acids. The CDR3 sequence is CASSHSSDRGENSPLHF. Here the CDR3 DNA reads TGTGCCAGCAGTCACTCGTCCGACAGGGGGGAGAATTCACCCCTCCACTTT.

The chain uses TRBV27 and TRBJ1-5; TRBD1 matches 7 bases. The ends lost 8 bases at V and 1 base at J; junction bases unmatched: 2. This CDR3 is 13 amino acids long. CDR1 and CDR2 from the germline V gene are MNHEY and SMNVEV (reference sequence). In DNA form, the CDR3 reads TGTGCCAGCGGGGGACAGAGCAATCAGCCCCAGCATTTT. Translated, it gives CASGGQSNQPQHF.

This clonotype was counted ten times or more. This chain joins TRBV20-1 and TRBJ2-3; TRBD2 aligns across 12 bases. CDR1 is DFQATT and CDR2 is SNEGSKA in the germline V gene (reference sequence). The CDR3 runs to 17 residues. Trimming took 2 bases from V and 2 from J; bases not matched to a gene: 8. CDR3: CSARSPTSGGFTDTQYF. CDR3 DNA sequence: TGCAGTGCTAGATCCCCGACTAGCGGGGGTTTCACAGATACGCAGTATTTT.

This clonotype counts as medium-sized. The V call is TRBV15, the J call TRBJ2-1; D might be TRBD1 (6 bases). Germline loops: CDR1 LNHNV, CDR2 YYDKDF (reference sequence). The CDR3 has 17 amino acids. V was cut by 3 bases and J by 4 bases, with 19 bases left in between. The DNA of the CDR3 is TGTGCCACCAGCAGCAGAAAGGGGGACACGGAATACAATGAGCAGTTCTTC. It yields the protein CATSSRKGDTEYNEQFF.

V gene TRBV20-1 combines with J gene TRBJ1-1, with 7 bases lining up with TRBD1. This CDR3 is 13 amino acids long. With 6 bases clipped from V and 2 bases from J, the junction kept 6 bases outside the gene matches. From germline, CDR1 is DFQATT and CDR2 SNEGSKA (reference sequence). The CDR3 loop is CSAIQGTNTEAFF. The CDR3, as DNA: TGCAGTGCAATACAGGGGACAAACACTGAAGCTTTCTTT.

The table lists this clonotype with many counts. J is TRBJ2-5 and V is TRBV12-3 or TRBV12-4; 8 nucleotides match TRBD1. The V and J ends lost 5 bases and 5 bases, in that order; junction bases with no gene match: 16. The CDR3 loop spans 17 amino acids. The CDR3 spells CASSVTGGRPRGETQYF. The CDR3 nucleotides are TGTGCCAGCAGTGTAACAGGGGGACGGCCCCGGGGGGAGACCCAGTACTTC.